A selection of T cell receptor beta chains follows, all from one sample in a study of cytomegalovirus exposure and HLA in healthy donors. Generated by immunoSEQ multiplex PCR, the TCRdb table keeps only in-frame clones and is missing some. The sample contains under 200,000 clones, approximately 77% of which appear only once. Sequences were obtained from PBMCs. The receptors originated from a man aged 35 to 55 in good health and CMV-seropositive. Both conserved end residues are part of each CDR3. A D gene is named only where the DNA matches it firmly. Rows may omit the clone size; those that give it use once, few, many or a size class.

. | few | TRBJ2-7 | TRBV11-2 | TGTGCCAGCAGCTTAGATCCAGATTCCTACGAGCAGTACTTC | CASSLDPDSYEQYF
. | . | TRBJ2-2 | TRBV7-9 | TGTGCCAGCACTACCCTGGTCCCTAACACCGGGGAGCTGTTTTTT | CASTTLVPNTGELFF
TRBD1 | . | TRBJ1-1 | TRBV6-1 | TGTGCCAGCAGTGTAAAGGACAGGGGAGGCCGTTTT | CASSVKDRGGRF
. | . | TRBJ1-3 | TRBV28 | TGTGCCAGCAGTTTCCGGGATTGGGGAAACACCATATATTTT | CASSFRDWGNTIYF
. | . | TRBJ1-2 | TRBV7-9 | TGTGCCAGCAGCCCCATGGGGGGAGGCTACACCTTC | CASSPMGGGYTF
. | . | TRBJ2-7 | TRBV4-1 | TGCGCCAGCAGCCCTCCAGAGGACTACGAGCAGTACTTC | CASSPPEDYEQYF
TRBD1 | . | TRBJ2-3 | TRBV6-6 | TGTGCCAGCAGCAAACAGGGGGCCCTTAGCACAGATACGCAGTATTTT | CASSKQGALSTDTQYF
. | . | TRBJ2-2 | TRBV27 | TGTGCCAGCAGTCGAGGGGGGGCCGGGGAGCTGTTTTTT | CASSRGGAGELFF
TRBD1 | . | TRBJ1-5 | TRBV2 | TGTGCCAGCAGTGAAGGGGACAGGGTAAAGAATCAGCCCCAGCATTTT | CASSEGDRVKNQPQHF
TRBD1 | . | TRBJ2-7 | TRBV5-1 | TGCGCCAGCAGCCCCGGGACAGGCCAGTACGAGCAGTACTTC | CASSPGTGQYEQYF
TRBD1 | . | TRBJ2-2 | TRBV12-5 | TGTGCTAGTGGCGTGGCGGCAGGGGGCTTCCGAAGTTCCGGGGAGCTGTTTTTT | CASGVAAGGFRSSGELFF
. | . | TRBJ2-2 | TRBV5-1 | TGCGCCAGCAGCATCACCGGACTCCCAAACACCGGGGAGCTGTTTTTT | CASSITGLPNTGELFF
. | . | TRBJ1-5 | TRBV9 | TGTGCCAGCAGCGTAAGCGGTAATAGCAATCAGCCCCAGCATTTT | CASSVSGNSNQPQHF
. | . | TRBJ1-2 | TRBV6-1 | TGTGCCAGCAGAACAGCAGGGGACTATGGCTACACCTTC | CASRTAGDYGYTF
TRBD1 | . | TRBJ1-1 | TRBV30 | TGTGCCTGGGGGACAGGGATTATGACTGAAGCTTTCTTT | CAWGTGIMTEAFF
. | . | TRBJ2-1 | TRBV5-8 | TGTGCCAGCAGCGGGGCCTCCTACAATGAGCAGTTCTTC | CASSGASYNEQFF
. | . | TRBJ2-5 | TRBV30 | TGTGCCTGGATGGGACATCCCCTTGAAGAGACCCAGTACTTC | CAWMGHPLEETQYF
TRBD2 | few | TRBJ2-5 | TRBV9 | TGTGCCAGCAGCGTCGGGATAGCGGGAATGAGAGAGACCCAGTACTTC | CASSVGIAGMRETQYF
. | . | TRBJ2-3 | TRBV7-2 | TGTGCCAGCAGCTTACGGTCTTTCACAGATACGCAGTATTTT | CASSLRSFTDTQYF
. | few | TRBJ1-2 | TRBV5-4 | TGTGCCAGCAGCTTCCTTAGGCAGGGGACCTATGGCTACACCTTC | CASSFLRQGTYGYTF
TRBD2 | . | TRBJ2-2 | TRBV7-2 | TGTGCCAGCAGCCGGACTAGCGGGAGGGTGGCCGGGGAGCTGTTTTTT | CASSRTSGRVAGELFF
. | . | TRBJ1-4 | TRBV4-2 | TGTGCCAGCAGCCAATTCAGGGGAACTAATGAAAAACTGTTTTTT | CASSQFRGTNEKLFF
TRBD1 | few | TRBJ1-5 | TRBV25-1 | TGTGCCAGCAGCCAACACGGGACAGCTTATAGCAATCAGCCCCAGCATTTT | CASSQHGTAYSNQPQHF
TRBD2 | . | TRBJ2-7 | TRBV7-2 | TGTGCCAGCAGCTTAGAGGCGGGAGCGGTCAACGAGCAGTACTTC | CASSLEAGAVNEQYF
TRBD1 | . | TRBJ1-5 | TRBV28 | TGTGCCACCCAGGGGGCGCAGGGTCCGGGCAATCAGCCCCAGCATTTT | CATQGAQGPGNQPQHF
. | . | TRBJ1-1 | TRBV28 | TGTGCTATCCTGGGCCAAAACACTGAAGCTTTCTTT | CAILGQNTEAFF
TRBD2 | . | TRBJ2-7 | TRBV5-3 | TGTGCCAGAAGCACCCAGACTAGCGGGAGCCCAGAGGAGCAGTACTTC | CARSTQTSGSPEEQYF
TRBD2 | few | TRBJ2-5 | TRBV5-1 | TGCGCCAGCAGCTTGGCTCCTAGCGGGGGAGAGACCCAGTACTTC | CASSLAPSGGETQYF
TRBD1 | . | TRBJ2-7 | TRBV5-6 | TGTGCCAGCAGCGAGGACAGGGTGAGCCACGAGCAGTACTTC | CASSEDRVSHEQYF
. | . | TRBJ2-2 | TRBV10-3 | TGTGCCACTCAGGGTTACGCCGGGGAGCTGTTTTTT | CATQGYAGELFF
TRBD1 | . | TRBJ2-6 | TRBV28 | TGTGCCAGCAACGCCGGGACAGGCGTCTCTGGGGCCAACGTCCTGACTTTC | CASNAGTGVSGANVLTF
. | . | TRBJ2-7 | TRBV5-4 | TGTGCCAGCAGCCTTGCCTACGAGCAGTACTTC | CASSLAYEQYF
. | . | TRBJ2-3 | TRBV7-9 | TGTGCCAGCAGTAGCCGGGGTCGGGTGGGTACGCAGTATTTT | CASSSRGRVGTQYF
TRBD2 | . | TRBJ2-3 | TRBV6-1 | TGTGCCAGCAGTGAATTATTGGGGGGGGGTAGCACAGATACGCAGTATTTT | CASSELLGGGSTDTQYF
TRBD1 | . | TRBJ1-1 | TRBV5-4 | TGTGCCAGCAGCTCGACAGGGCGGGCGGTTACTGAAGCTTTCTTT | CASSSTGRAVTEAFF
TRBD2 | . | TRBJ2-5 | TRBV25-1 | TGTGCCAGCAGTCACGGACTAGCGGGGGGCCGGGGGGCCCAGTACTTC | CASSHGLAGGRGAQYF
TRBD1 | . | TRBJ1-2 | TRBV7-9 | TGTTCCAGCACACCCGGGACAGGGCTTAGTTATGGCTACACCTTC | CSSTPGTGLSYGYTF
. | few | TRBJ2-5 | TRBV10-1 | TGCGCCAGCAGCCAACCGGGACATACAAAAGGGACCCAGTACTTC | CASSQPGHTKGTQYF
. | . | TRBJ2-5 | TRBV2 | TGTGCCAGCAGCTTGGACAGTCAAGAGACCCAGTACTTC | CASSLDSQETQYF
TRBD1 | . | TRBJ2-1 | TRBV5-4 | TGTGCCAGCAGCTTGGCCCCGGGACAGGTAGATGAGCAGTTCTTC | CASSLAPGQVDEQFF
. | . | TRBJ1-6 | TRBV7-9 | TGTGCCAGCAGCTTAGGGCAGGGAGGAGGTCGGAATTCACCCCTCCACTTT | CASSLGQGGGRNSPLHF
. | . | TRBJ2-4 | TRBV28 | TGTGCCAGCAGTTCAATTGGACAGAGAAACATTCAGTACTTC | CASSSIGQRNIQYF
. | . | TRBJ2-7 | TRBV29-1 | TGCAGCGTTGAAGACCCGCGGTCCTACGAGCAGTACTTC | CSVEDPRSYEQYF
TRBD2 | . | TRBJ2-3 | TRBV2 | TGTGCCAGCAACCTAGCGGGGAACACAGATACGCAGTATTTT | CASNLAGNTDTQYF
. | few | TRBJ1-2 | TRBV7-2 | TGTGCCAGCAGCCGGGGAGAGGGTATATTCTATGGCTACACCTTC | CASSRGEGIFYGYTF
TRBD1 | once | TRBJ1-1 | TRBV5-1 | TGCGCCAGCAGCCTCTGGGGTTATGGACAGGGGTCCATGAACACTGAAGCTTTCTTT | CASSLWGYGQGSMNTEAFF
. | . | TRBJ1-5 | TRBV6-5 | TGTGCCAGCAGGCCCCCGGACTGGGCACAGCCCCAGCATTTT | CASRPPDWAQPQHF
TRBD1 | . | TRBJ1-2 | TRBV29-1 | TGCAGCGTTGAAAGGGGACAGGTCTATGGCTACACCTTC | CSVERGQVYGYTF